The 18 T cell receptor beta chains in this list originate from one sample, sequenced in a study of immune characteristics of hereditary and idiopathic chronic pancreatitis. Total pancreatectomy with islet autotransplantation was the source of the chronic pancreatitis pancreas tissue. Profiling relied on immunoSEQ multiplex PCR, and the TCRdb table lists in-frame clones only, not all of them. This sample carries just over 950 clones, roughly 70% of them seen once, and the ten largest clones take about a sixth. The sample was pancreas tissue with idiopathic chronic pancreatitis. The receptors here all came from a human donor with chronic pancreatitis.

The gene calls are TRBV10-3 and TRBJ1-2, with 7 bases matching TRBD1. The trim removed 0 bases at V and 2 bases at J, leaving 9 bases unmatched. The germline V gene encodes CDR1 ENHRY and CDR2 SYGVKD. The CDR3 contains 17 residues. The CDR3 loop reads CAISESPGQTLNYGYTF. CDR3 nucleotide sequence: TGTGCCATCAGTGAGTCCCCGGGACAGACCCTAAACTATGGCTACACCTTC.

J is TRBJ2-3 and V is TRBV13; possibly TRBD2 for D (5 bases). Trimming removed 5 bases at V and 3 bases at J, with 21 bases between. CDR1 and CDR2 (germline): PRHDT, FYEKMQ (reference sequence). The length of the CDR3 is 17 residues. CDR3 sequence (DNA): TGTGCCAGCAGCCTATATCGGGGAAAAGCGAGAACAGATACGCAGTATTTT. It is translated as CASSLYRGKARTDTQYF.

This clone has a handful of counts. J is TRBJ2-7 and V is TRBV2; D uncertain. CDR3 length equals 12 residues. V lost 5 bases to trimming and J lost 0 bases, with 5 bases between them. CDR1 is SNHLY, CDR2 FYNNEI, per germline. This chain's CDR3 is CASSISSYEQYF. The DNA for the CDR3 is TGTGCCAGCAGTATTAGCTCCTACGAGCAGTACTTC.

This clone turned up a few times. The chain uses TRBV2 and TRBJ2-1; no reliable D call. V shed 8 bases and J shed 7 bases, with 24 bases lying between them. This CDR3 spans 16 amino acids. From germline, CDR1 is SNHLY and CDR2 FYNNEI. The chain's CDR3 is CASRVGPTPPRNEQFF. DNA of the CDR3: TGTGCCAGCCGGGTGGGCCCGACCCCCCCCAGGAATGAGCAGTTCTTC.

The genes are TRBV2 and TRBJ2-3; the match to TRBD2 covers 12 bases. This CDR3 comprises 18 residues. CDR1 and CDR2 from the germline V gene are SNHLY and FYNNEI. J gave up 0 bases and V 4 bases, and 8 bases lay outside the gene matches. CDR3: CASSGRRTSGTSTDTQYF. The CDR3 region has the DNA TGTGCCAGCAGTGGACGACGGACTAGCGGGACTAGCACAGATACGCAGTATTTT.

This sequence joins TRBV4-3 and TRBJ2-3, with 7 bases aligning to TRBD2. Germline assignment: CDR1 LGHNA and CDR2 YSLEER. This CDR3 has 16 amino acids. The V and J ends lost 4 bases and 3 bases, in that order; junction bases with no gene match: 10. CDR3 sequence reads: CASSPGITGGTDTQYF. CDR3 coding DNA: TGCGCCAGCAGCCCCGGGATTACGGGAGGAACAGATACGCAGTATTTT.

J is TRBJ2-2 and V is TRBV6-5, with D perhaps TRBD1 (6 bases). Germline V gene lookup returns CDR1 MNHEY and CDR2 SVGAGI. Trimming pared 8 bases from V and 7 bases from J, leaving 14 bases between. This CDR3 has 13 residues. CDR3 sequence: CASRDNRRGELFF. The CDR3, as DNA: TGTGCCAGCCGGGACAATAGGCGCGGGGAGCTGTTTTTT.

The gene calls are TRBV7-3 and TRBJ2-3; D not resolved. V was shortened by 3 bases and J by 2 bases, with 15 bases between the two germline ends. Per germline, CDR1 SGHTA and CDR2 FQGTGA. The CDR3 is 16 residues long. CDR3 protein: CASSLNNQGPTDTQYF. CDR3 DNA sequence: TGTGCCAGCAGCTTGAACAACCAAGGCCCCACAGATACGCAGTATTTT.

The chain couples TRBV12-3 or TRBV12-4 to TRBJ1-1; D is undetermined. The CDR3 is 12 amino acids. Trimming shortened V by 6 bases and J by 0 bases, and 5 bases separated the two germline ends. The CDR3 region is CASRMLNTEAFF. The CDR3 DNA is TGTGCCAGCAGGATGCTGAACACTGAAGCTTTCTTT.

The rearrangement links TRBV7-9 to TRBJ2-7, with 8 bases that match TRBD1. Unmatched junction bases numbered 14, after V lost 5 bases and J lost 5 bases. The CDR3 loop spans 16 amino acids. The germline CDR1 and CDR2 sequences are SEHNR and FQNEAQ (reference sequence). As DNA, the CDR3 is TGTGCCAGCAGCCCCCGGGACAGGATGGGTGAGGACGAGCAGTACTTC. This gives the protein CASSPRDRMGEDEQYF.

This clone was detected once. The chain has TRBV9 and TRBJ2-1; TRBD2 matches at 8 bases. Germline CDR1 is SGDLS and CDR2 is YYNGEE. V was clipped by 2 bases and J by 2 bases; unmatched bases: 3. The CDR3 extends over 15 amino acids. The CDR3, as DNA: TGTGCCAGCAGCGTCGGGGGGGCCGCCTACAATGAGCAGTTCTTC. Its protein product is CASSVGGAAYNEQFF.

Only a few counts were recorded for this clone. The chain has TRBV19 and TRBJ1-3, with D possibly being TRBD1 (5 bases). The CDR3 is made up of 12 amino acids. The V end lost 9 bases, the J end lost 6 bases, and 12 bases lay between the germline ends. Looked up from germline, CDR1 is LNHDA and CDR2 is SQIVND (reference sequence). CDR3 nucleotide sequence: TGTGCCAGGGGGGTCGAGATAAACACCATATATTTT. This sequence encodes CARGVEINTIYF.

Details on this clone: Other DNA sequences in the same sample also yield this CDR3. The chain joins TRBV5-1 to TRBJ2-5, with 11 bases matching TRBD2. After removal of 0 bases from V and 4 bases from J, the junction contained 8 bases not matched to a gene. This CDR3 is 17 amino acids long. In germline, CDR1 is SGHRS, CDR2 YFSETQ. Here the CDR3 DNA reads TGCGCCAGCAGCTTGGGTAGCGGGGGGGCCGATGGAGAGACCCAGTACTTC. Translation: CASSLGSGGADGETQYF. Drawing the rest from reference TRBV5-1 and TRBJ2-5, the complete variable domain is KAGVTQTPRYLIKTRGQQVTLSCSPISGHRSVSWYQQTPGQGLQFLFEYFSETQRNKGNFPGRFSGRQFSNSRSEMNVSTLELGDSALYLCASSLGSGGADGETQYFGPGTRLLVL.

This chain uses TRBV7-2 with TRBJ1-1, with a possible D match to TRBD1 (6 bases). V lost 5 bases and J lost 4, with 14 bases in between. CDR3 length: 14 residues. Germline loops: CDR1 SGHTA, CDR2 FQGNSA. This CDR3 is CASSHRALGTEAFF. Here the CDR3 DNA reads TGTGCCAGCAGCCACAGGGCCCTGGGCACTGAAGCTTTCTTT.

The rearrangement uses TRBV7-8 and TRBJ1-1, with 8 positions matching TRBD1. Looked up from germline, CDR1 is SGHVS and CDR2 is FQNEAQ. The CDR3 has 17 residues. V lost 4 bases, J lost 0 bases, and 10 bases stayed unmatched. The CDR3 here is CASSSTGVGGMNTEAFF. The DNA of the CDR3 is TGTGCCAGCAGCTCGACAGGGGTAGGGGGGATGAACACTGAAGCTTTCTTT.

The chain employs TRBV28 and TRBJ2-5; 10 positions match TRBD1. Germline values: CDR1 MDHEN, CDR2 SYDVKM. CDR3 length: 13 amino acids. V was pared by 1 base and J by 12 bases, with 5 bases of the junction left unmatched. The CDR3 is CASSLSDRGPEYF. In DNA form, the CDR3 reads TGTGCCAGCAGTTTATCTGACAGGGGGCCTGAGTACTTC.

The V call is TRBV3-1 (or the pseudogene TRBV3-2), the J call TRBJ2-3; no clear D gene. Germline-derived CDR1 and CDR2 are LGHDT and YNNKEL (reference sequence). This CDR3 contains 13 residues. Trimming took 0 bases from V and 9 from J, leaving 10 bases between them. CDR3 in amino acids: CASSQDQVGTQYF. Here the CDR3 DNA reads TGTGCCAGCAGCCAAGATCAAGTGGGGACGCAGTATTTT.

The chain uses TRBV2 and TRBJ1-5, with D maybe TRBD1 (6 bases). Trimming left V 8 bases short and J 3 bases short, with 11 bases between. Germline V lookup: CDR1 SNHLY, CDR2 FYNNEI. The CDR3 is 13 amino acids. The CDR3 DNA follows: TGTGCCAGCGGGGGGCAGCCCAATCAGCCCCAGCATTTT. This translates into CASGGQPNQPQHF.